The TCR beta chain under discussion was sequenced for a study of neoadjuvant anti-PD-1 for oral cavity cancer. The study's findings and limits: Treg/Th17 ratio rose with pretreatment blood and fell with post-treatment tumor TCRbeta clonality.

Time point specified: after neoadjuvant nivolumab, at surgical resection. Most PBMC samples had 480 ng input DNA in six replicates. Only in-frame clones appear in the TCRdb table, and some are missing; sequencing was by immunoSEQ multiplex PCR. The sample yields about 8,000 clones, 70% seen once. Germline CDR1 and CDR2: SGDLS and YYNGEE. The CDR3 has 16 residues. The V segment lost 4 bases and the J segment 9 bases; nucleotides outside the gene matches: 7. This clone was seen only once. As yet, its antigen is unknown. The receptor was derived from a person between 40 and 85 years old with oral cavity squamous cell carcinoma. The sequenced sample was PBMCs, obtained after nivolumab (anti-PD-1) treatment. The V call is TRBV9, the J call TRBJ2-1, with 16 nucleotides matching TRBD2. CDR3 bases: TGTGCCAGCAGCCCCCAGGGGACTAGCGGGGGGGGTGAGCAGTTCTTC. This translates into CASSPQGTSGGGEQFF.